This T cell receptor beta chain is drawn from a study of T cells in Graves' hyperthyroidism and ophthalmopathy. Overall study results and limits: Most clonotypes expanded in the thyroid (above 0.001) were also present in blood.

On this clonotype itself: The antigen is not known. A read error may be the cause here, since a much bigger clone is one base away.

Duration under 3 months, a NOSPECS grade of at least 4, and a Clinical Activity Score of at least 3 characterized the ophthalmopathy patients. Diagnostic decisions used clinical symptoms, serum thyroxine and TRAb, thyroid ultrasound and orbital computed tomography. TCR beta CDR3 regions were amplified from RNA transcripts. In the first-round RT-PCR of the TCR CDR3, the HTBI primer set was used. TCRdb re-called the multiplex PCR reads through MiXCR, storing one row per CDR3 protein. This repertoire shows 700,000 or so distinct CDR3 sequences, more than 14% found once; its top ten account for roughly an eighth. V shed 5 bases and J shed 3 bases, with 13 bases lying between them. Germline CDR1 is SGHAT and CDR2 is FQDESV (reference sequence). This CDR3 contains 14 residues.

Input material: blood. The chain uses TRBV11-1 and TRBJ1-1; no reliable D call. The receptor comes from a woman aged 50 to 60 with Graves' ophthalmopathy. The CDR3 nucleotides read TGTGCCAGCAGCAGCAACACGCCGGACACTGAAGCTTTCTTT. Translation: CASSSNTPDTEAFF. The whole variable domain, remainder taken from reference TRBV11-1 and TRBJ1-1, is EAEVAQSPRYKITEKSQAVAFWCDPISGHATLYWYRQILGQGPELLVQFQDESVVDDSQLPKDRFSAERLKGVDSTLKIQPAELGDSAMYLCASSSNTPDTEAFFGQGTRLTVV.